The rows below give T cell receptor beta chains drawn from one sample of a study of long-term antiretroviral therapy in people with HIV. Sequencing used immunoSEQ multiplex PCR; TCRdb keeps in-frame clones, though not all of them. Among over 30,000 clones listed, roughly 80% were seen once. The material was unsorted PBMCs, obtained 2 years after starting antiretroviral therapy. All receptors derive from a woman aged 45-65 years with HIV. Each CDR3 is given with its conserved first and last residue. A D gene is named only where the DNA matches it firmly. Not every row has a clone size; where given, it reads once, few, many or a size class.

V	size	D	J	DNA	CDR3
TRBV14	.	.	TRBJ2-1	TGTGCCAGCAGCCAAGCGCGGTACGAGCAGTTCTTC	CASSQARYEQFF
TRBV10-3	.	.	TRBJ2-1	TGTGCCATCAGTGACCTCAATGAGCAGTTCTTC	CAISDLNEQFF
TRBV7-9	.	TRBD1	TRBJ1-5	TGTGCCAGCAGCTCGGACAGGGTTCTGGGCAATCAGCCCCAGCATTTT	CASSSDRVLGNQPQHF
TRBV5-5	.	.	TRBJ1-5	TGTGCCAGCAGAGGGGGACCTAATAGCAATCAGCCCCAGCATTTT	CASRGGPNSNQPQHF
TRBV19	.	.	TRBJ1-4	TGTGCCAGTAGAGATGGAGGGAAGTCTAATGAAAAACTGTTTTTT	CASRDGGKSNEKLFF
TRBV5-1	few	TRBD1	TRBJ1-4	TGCGCCAGCAGCCCCTCGGGACAGGCTAATGAAAAACTGTTTTTT	CASSPSGQANEKLFF
TRBV7-8	.	.	TRBJ1-1	TGTGCCAGCAGCTTGAGGGGACTCCCAATGAACACTGAAGCTTTCTTT	CASSLRGLPMNTEAFF
TRBV6-1	few	.	TRBJ2-7	TGTGCCAGCATGGCCAGGGGATGGGGCGAGCAGTACTTC	CASMARGWGEQYF
TRBV30	.	.	TRBJ2-7	TGTGCCTGGGGGCTGGGGGAGCAGTACTTC	CAWGLGEQYF
TRBV7-2	.	.	TRBJ2-7	TGTGCCAGCAGCTTAGCGCACCCCTCCTACGAGCAGTACTTC	CASSLAHPSYEQYF
TRBV5-4	once	.	TRBJ2-1	TGTGCCAGCAGCTTGGACGAGGGAGATGAGCAGTTCTTC	CASSLDEGDEQFF
TRBV7-3	.	.	TRBJ1-1	TGTGCCAGCAGCCCCGGGACATTCACTGAAGCTTTCTTT	CASSPGTFTEAFF
TRBV30	.	.	TRBJ1-1	TGTGCCTGGAGTTCCGACCGCACTGAAGCTTTCTTT	CAWSSDRTEAFF
TRBV7-2	.	TRBD1	TRBJ2-6	TGTGCCAGCAGCGCTCAGGGGGCGCGGGGGGCCAACGTCCTGACTTTC	CASSAQGARGANVLTF
TRBV18	.	TRBD1	TRBJ1-5	TGTGCCAGCTCACCAGGGACAGGGGGAAATCAGCCCCAGCATTTT	CASSPGTGGNQPQHF